This T cell receptor (beta chain) comes out of a study of T-cell reconstitution after alpha-beta-depleted transplantation in children (dated by TCRdb to the mid-2010s). In terms of the full investigation: The study quantitatively tracked T-cell immune reconstitution after TCRalphabeta/CD19-depleted allogeneic hematopoietic cell transplantation in children using TCR repertoire profiling.

The library was built by means of PCR. Sequencing was carried out with an Illumina HiSeq 2500. TCR library preparation used molecular barcoding, with unique molecular identifiers applied to normalize quantification of the TCRbeta repertoire. TCRdb reprocessed the public reads (quality trimming at Q25 with fastp, clone calling with MiXCR) and kept in-frame beta chains. Every entry covers one CDR3 protein and lists the most common genes and DNA from its rows. Across this sample there are approximately 400,000 distinct CDR3 sequences, with under 13% seen only once. Of the sample, roughly 5% is held by the ten largest clones. This clonotype was observed many times. Its cognate antigen has yet to be identified. It has no much larger one-base neighbor in the sample; base qualities were not kept. From its cysteine to its phenylalanine, the CDR3 spans 15 amino acids. The only DNA kept is the CDR3, 45 bases in frame from the first base. From a lookup of the germline V gene, CDR1 and CDR2 are SGHTA and FQGNSA. V loses 3 bases of germline sequence and J loses 0 bases, and the interval between the two ends is 9 bases.

This chain is built from TRBV7-2 and TRBJ2-4; no D gene is confidently identified. The clonotype was recovered from a human donor who donated a stem cell graft to a child with acute myeloid leukemia. The source was PBMCs from the stem cell graft donor, collected from the stem cell graft. The CDR3 here reads CASSFPESAKNIQYF. At the DNA level, the sequence is TGTGCCAGCAGCTTCCCAGAGTCAGCCAAAAACATTCAGTACTTC.